These 27 T cell receptor beta chains share one sample of origin, sequenced in a study of shared clonotypes between healthy human individuals. Libraries were prepared by immunoSEQ multiplex PCR; TCRdb keeps only in-frame clonotypes and omits some of them. The data hold over 2,000,000 clones, with just over 90% observed a single time. Terminally differentiated effector memory CD45RA+ cells were excluded by CCR7 positive selection of CD45RO-negative cells. The specimen was naive CD8+ T cells from PBMCs. The receptors come from a man between 18 and 35 years old in good health. Some clones in this sample may be carry-over from other donors' samples.

The chain is built from TRBV19 and TRBJ2-5; D may be TRBD2 (5 bases). CDR1 and CDR2 (germline): LNHDA, SQIVND (reference sequence). The CDR3 consists of 13 residues. Trimming cost V 2 bases and J 3 bases, with 7 bases left between them. The CDR3: CASSIQRKETQYF. The CDR3 DNA reads TGTGCCAGTAGTATACAGCGGAAAGAGACCCAGTACTTC.

The chain recombines TRBV10-1 with TRBJ1-5; D perhaps matches TRBD1 (5 bases). There are 16 residues in the CDR3. Trimming stripped 7 bases from V and 2 bases from J, with 18 bases between. The germline V gene encodes CDR1 WNHNN and CDR2 SYGVQD (reference sequence). CDR3 nucleotides: TGCGCCAGCACCGCAGGTGGGGCGCGGGGCAATCAGCCCCAGCATTTT. Its translation: CASTAGGARGNQPQHF.

The chain links TRBV7-9 to TRBJ1-2; TRBD1 aligns across 7 bases. This CDR3 region has 16 residues. The germline V gene has CDR1 SEHNR and CDR2 FQNEAQ (reference sequence). Trimming cost V 5 bases and J 3 bases; bases outside gene matches: 12. DNA for the CDR3: TGTGCCAGCAGCATTACAGAGGGGGCGCTGGACTATGGCTACACCTTC. Its translation is CASSITEGALDYGYTF.

The genes are TRBV4-3 and TRBJ2-1, with 8 positions matching TRBD2. The CDR3 contains 19 residues. Unmatched junction bases numbered 15, after V lost 0 bases and J lost 5 bases. Per the germline V gene, CDR1 is LGHNA and CDR2 is YSLEER. The CDR3: CASSQDSSGTRGSHNEQFF. The CDR3 region has the DNA TGCGCCAGCAGCCAAGATTCTTCCGGGACTAGAGGTTCCCACAATGAGCAGTTCTTC.

The chain links TRBV4-1 to TRBJ2-2; D not resolved. The CDR3 contains 18 residues. V was pared by 0 bases and J by 3 bases, with 17 bases between. In germline, CDR1 is MGHRA, CDR2 YSYEKL. The CDR3 nucleotides read TGCGCCAGCAGCCAAGAACCAGCGCTCAGGAGAGACACCGGGGAGCTGTTTTTT. Residues: CASSQEPALRRDTGELFF.

This chain joins TRBV7-9 and TRBJ1-1, with a tentative D call TRBD1 (5 bases). V lost 3 bases, J lost 7 bases, and 12 bases lay in between. Germline V gene sequence: CDR1 SEHNR, CDR2 FQNEAQ (reference sequence). The CDR3 runs 13 residues. This CDR3 is CASSFGAGGEAFF. The CDR3 nucleotides are TGTGCCAGCAGCTTTGGTGCGGGGGGTGAAGCTTTCTTT.

J is TRBJ2-7 and V is TRBV29-1; D gene ambiguous. V lost 6 bases, J lost 7 bases, and 13 bases lay in between. The CDR3 extends over 11 amino acids. Germline CDR1 and CDR2: SQVTM and ANQGSEA. The CDR3 sequence is CSVRLVDEQYF. The DNA of the CDR3 is TGCAGCGTCAGACTTGTGGATGAGCAGTACTTC.

The chain couples TRBV29-1 to TRBJ2-4, with 7 nucleotides matching TRBD1. Germline V CDR1 and CDR2: SQVTM, ANQGSEA. V was pared by 6 bases and J by 6 bases, with 11 bases of the junction left unmatched. The length of the CDR3 is 14 residues. The CDR3 loop is CSVLTGSYGNIQYF. In DNA form, the CDR3 reads TGCAGCGTGCTGACAGGGTCCTACGGAAACATTCAGTACTTC.

The rearrangement links TRBV6-1 to TRBJ2-7, with TRBD2 identical over 13 bases. The CDR3 length is 15 residues. J gave up 2 bases and V 10 bases, and 8 bases lay outside the gene matches. Germline V CDR1 and CDR2: MNHNS, SASEGT. The chain's CDR3 is CATKSGLAGAYEQYF. The DNA of the CDR3 is TGTGCCACCAAATCCGGACTAGCGGGAGCCTACGAGCAGTACTTC.

The CDR3 DNA sequence: TGTGCCAGCAGCTCAGCCGCGGGAGGGCTGCGGGACAATGAGCAGTTCTTC. Translating it yields CASSSAAGGLRDNEQFF. This chain links TRBV11-2 with TRBJ2-1; 9 bases are a match to TRBD2. V gave up 4 bases and J gave up 5 bases; unmatched junction bases: 12. This CDR3 is 17 amino acids long. Germline V gives CDR1 SGHAT, CDR2 FQNNGV.

The rearrangement joins TRBV4-2 to TRBJ2-1; D remains ambiguous. The CDR3 totals 13 residues. Between the trimmed V and J ends, which lost 4 bases and 3 bases, there was a span of 7 bases. CDR1 and CDR2 from the germline V gene are LGHNA and YNFKEQ. In DNA, the CDR3 is TGTGCCAGCAGCCCGCTCGGCTACAATGAGCAGTTCTTC. This codes for CASSPLGYNEQFF.

To note about this clone: The sample has other DNA sequences that encode this CDR3 too. The V gene is TRBV19, the J gene TRBJ2-1, with 11 positions matching TRBD2. Germline trimming cut 1 base from V and 4 bases from J; bases unmatched to any gene: 0. This CDR3 is 15 amino acids long. CDR1 is LNHDA, CDR2 SQIVND, per germline (reference sequence). CDR3 amino acids: CASSIGTSGYNEQFF. The CDR3 coding sequence is TGTGCCAGTAGTATAGGGACTAGCGGGTACAATGAGCAGTTCTTC.

The gene calls are TRBV7-2 and TRBJ2-1; weak D call: TRBD2 (5 bases). The CDR3 sequence is 13 residues long. Trimming pared 5 bases from V and 7 bases from J, leaving 12 bases between. Germline V gene lookup returns CDR1 SGHTA and CDR2 FQGNSA. CDR3 protein: CASSASLYNEQFF. The CDR3 region has the DNA TGTGCCAGCAGCGCTAGCCTGTATAATGAGCAGTTCTTC.

The V call is TRBV4-1, the J call TRBJ2-6; possibly TRBD1 for D (5 bases). Trimming cost V 1 base and J 1 base, with 23 bases left between them. CDR3 size: 21 residues. In germline, CDR1 is MGHRA, CDR2 YSYEKL. The CDR3 protein is CASSQGFARARVSSGANVLTF. CDR3 in DNA: TGCGCCAGCAGCCAAGGGTTCGCCCGCGCCAGGGTCTCATCTGGGGCCAACGTCCTGACTTTC.

J is TRBJ2-7 and V is TRBV10-2; 9 bases are shared with TRBD1. CDR1 WSHSY and CDR2 SAAADI come from the germline V gene. Losses at the gene ends were 7 bases for V and 2 bases for J; bases not matched to a gene: 6. CDR3 size: 14 residues. CDR3 amino acids: CASTGTGRAYEQYF. As DNA, the CDR3 is TGCGCCAGCACCGGGACAGGGAGGGCCTACGAGCAGTACTTC.

In DNA form, the CDR3 reads TGTGCCAGCAGCCCAGGCAGGGATTATAATGAAAAACTGTTTTTT. Its protein is CASSPGRDYNEKLFF. V gene TRBV7-9 combines with J gene TRBJ1-4; the D gene is possibly TRBD1 (5 bases). Trimming took 5 bases from V and 4 from J, leaving 14 bases between them. The CDR3 is 15 amino acids. Germline assignment: CDR1 SEHNR and CDR2 FQNEAQ (reference sequence). Full variable domain (rest looked up from reference TRBV7-9 and TRBJ1-4): DTGVSQNPRHKITKRGQNVTFRCDPISEHNRLYWYRQTLGQGPEFLTYFQNEAQLEKSRLLSDRFSAERPKGSFSTLEIQRTEQGDSAMYLCASSPGRDYNEKLFFGSGTQLSVL.

The chain carries TRBV5-1 and TRBJ2-2; D uncertain. V was pared by 3 bases and J by 1 base, with 19 bases between. The CDR3 has 18 amino acids. Germline V CDR1 and CDR2: SGHRS, YFSETQ. The chain's CDR3 is CASSSLMPGNLNTGELFF. The CDR3 coding sequence is TGCGCCAGCAGCTCCCTGATGCCTGGGAATCTGAACACCGGGGAGCTGTTTTTT.

The V and J genes are TRBV7-9 and TRBJ2-7, with D uncertain. This CDR3 contains 12 residues. The V and J ends lost 4 bases and 6 bases respectively, with 10 bases between them. Germline-derived CDR1 and CDR2 are SEHNR and FQNEAQ (reference sequence). The CDR3 nucleotides read TGTGCCAGCAGCTACCCCGCCGGCGAGCAGTACTTC. Translated, it gives CASSYPAGEQYF.

J is TRBJ1-2 and V is TRBV27, with 8 bases lining up with TRBD1. Trimming cost V 5 bases and J 6 bases; bases outside gene matches: 8. The CDR3 covers 14 residues. The germline V gene encodes CDR1 MNHEY and CDR2 SMNVEV (reference sequence). The CDR3 DNA reads as TGTGCCAGCAGTGCAGGGGGCCTCCTCCATGGCTACACCTTC. It specifies CASSAGGLLHGYTF.

J is TRBJ2-1 and V is TRBV28; maybe TRBD2 (5 bases). This CDR3 contains 15 residues. The V gene's germline CDR1 is MDHEN and CDR2 SYDVKM. Deletions cut 6 bases from V and 4 bases from J, with 16 bases between. CDR3 region: CASSLTGSKYNEQFF. The CDR3 bases are TGTGCCAGCAGCCTAACGGGGAGTAAATACAATGAGCAGTTCTTC.

The V call is TRBV6-6, the J call TRBJ1-2; D remains ambiguous. The germline CDR1 and CDR2 sequences are MNHNY and SVGAGI (reference sequence). CDR3 length: 13 amino acids. Trimming cost V 3 bases and J 2 bases, with 7 bases left between them. The CDR3 bases are TGTGCCAGCAGTTATGGCAGAAACTATGGCTACACCTTC. It yields the protein CASSYGRNYGYTF.

This clone was observed a single time. In DNA form, the CDR3 reads TGTGCCAGCCAGGAGATGACTAGCGCTTACAATGAGCAGTTCTTC. Encoded protein: CASQEMTSAYNEQFF. The V call is TRBV7-9, the J call TRBJ2-1; TRBD2 agrees at 8 bases. J lost 4 bases, V lost 8 bases, and 10 bases had no gene match. Germline V lookup: CDR1 SEHNR, CDR2 FQNEAQ (reference sequence). The CDR3 is 15 residues long. Full variable domain (outside the CDR3, taken from reference TRBV7-9 and TRBJ2-1): DTGVSQNPRHKITKRGQNVTFRCDPISEHNRLYWYRQTLGQGPEFLTYFQNEAQLEKSRLLSDRFSAERPKGSFSTLEIQRTEQGDSAMYLCASQEMTSAYNEQFFGPGTRLTVL.

In its sample, this clone was seen once. V is TRBV5-1 and J is TRBJ2-1; 8 bases are a match to TRBD2. Germline CDR1 is SGHRS and CDR2 is YFSETQ. The CDR3 runs to 16 residues. V lost 4 bases and J lost 6; bases outside the gene matches: 12. The CDR3: CASSALLSGSGNEQFF. CDR3 bases: TGCGCCAGCAGCGCTCTCCTCAGCGGGAGTGGCAATGAGCAGTTCTTC.

The CDR3 DNA follows: TGCGCCAGCAGCTTGGGCTTCGGGCAGGGTGGGTACAATGAGCAGTTCTTC. Its protein product is CASSLGFGQGGYNEQFF. The chain employs TRBV5-1 and TRBJ2-1; maybe TRBD1 (5 bases). The CDR3 contains 17 residues. The germline V gene encodes CDR1 SGHRS and CDR2 YFSETQ. Trimming took 0 bases from V and 4 from J, leaving 17 bases between them.

J is TRBJ2-5 and V is TRBV12-5, with D unclear. Germline loops: CDR1 LGHNT, CDR2 FRNRAP. Trimming took 5 bases from V and 5 from J, leaving 12 bases between them. The CDR3 sequence is 13 residues long. The CDR3 loop is CASGLGPRETQYF. As DNA, the CDR3 is TGTGCTAGTGGTCTAGGACCGCGGGAGACCCAGTACTTC. The full variable domain, completed using reference TRBV12-5 and TRBJ2-5, is DARVTQTPRHKVTEMGQEVTMRCQPILGHNTVFWYRQTMMQGLELLAYFRNRAPLDDSGMPKDRFSAEMPDATLATLKIQPSEPRDSAVYFCASGLGPRETQYFGPGTRLLVL.

V usage is TRBV11-1 and J usage is TRBJ2-7, with TRBD2 identical over 7 bases. The CDR3 spans 16 residues. Trimming cost V 8 bases and J 2 bases; bases outside gene matches: 15. CDR1 and CDR2 from the germline V gene are SGHAT and FQDESV (reference sequence). As DNA, the CDR3 is TGTGCCAGCTCCTTCGCCTTGGGGGAGGGGCCCTACGAGCAGTACTTC. Translated, it gives CASSFALGEGPYEQYF.

The chain employs TRBV9 and TRBJ2-7; D possibly uses TRBD1 or TRBD2 (5 bases each). There are 15 residues in the CDR3. CDR1 and CDR2 from the germline V gene are SGDLS and YYNGEE. Trimming took 1 base from V and 5 from J, leaving 16 bases between them. The DNA for the CDR3 is TGTGCCAGCAGCGTATCGGGACGGCTCACCGACGAGCAGTACTTC. Translating it yields CASSVSGRLTDEQYF. Variable domain in full (rest from reference TRBV9 and TRBJ2-7): DSGVTQTPKHLITATGQRVTLRCSPRSGDLSVYWYQQSLDQGLQFLIQYYNGEERAKGNILERFSAQQFPDLHSELNLSSLELGDSALYFCASSVSGRLTDEQYFGPGTRLTVT.